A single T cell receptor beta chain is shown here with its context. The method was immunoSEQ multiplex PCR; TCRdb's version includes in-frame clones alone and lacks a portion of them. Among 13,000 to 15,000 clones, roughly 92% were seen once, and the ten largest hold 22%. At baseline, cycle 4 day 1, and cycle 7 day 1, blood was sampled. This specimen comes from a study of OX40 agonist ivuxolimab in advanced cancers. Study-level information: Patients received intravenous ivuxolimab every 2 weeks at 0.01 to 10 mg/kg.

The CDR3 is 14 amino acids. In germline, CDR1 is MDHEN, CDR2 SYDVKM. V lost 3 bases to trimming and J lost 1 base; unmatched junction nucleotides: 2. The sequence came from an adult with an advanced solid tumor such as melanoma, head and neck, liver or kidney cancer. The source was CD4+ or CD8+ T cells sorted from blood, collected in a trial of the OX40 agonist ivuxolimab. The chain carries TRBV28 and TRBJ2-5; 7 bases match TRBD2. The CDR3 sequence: CASSFSSGQETQYF. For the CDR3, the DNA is TGTGCCAGCAGTTTTTCTAGCGGCCAAGAGACCCAGTACTTC. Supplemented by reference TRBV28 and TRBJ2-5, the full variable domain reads DVKVTQSSRYLVKRTGEKVFLECVQDMDHENMFWYRQDPGLGLRLIYFSYDVKMKEKGDIPEGYSVSREKKERFSLILESASTNQTSMYLCASSFSSGQETQYFGPGTRLLVL.